This T cell receptor beta chain was profiled in a study of cytomegalovirus exposure and HLA in healthy donors. Trimming at V came to 1 base and at J to 2 bases, leaving 2 bases not matched to a gene. Per the germline V gene, CDR1 is LGHNA and CDR2 is YNFKEQ. The length of the CDR3 is 14 residues. Both 60 Vbeta primers and 13 Jbeta primers went into the PCR. Sequencing used immunoSEQ multiplex PCR; TCRdb keeps in-frame clones, though not all of them. The sample holds some 96,000 clones; approximately 64% are singletons and the top ten take more than 2.5%. The sequencing sample was made of PBMCs. The TCR comes from a man aged 60-69 years in good health and CMV-seronegative. The chain recombines TRBV4-2 with TRBJ2-7; the match to TRBD2 covers 7 bases. The DNA of the CDR3 is TGTGCCAGCAGCCAAGGGACTAGAGCCTACGAGCAGTACTTC. Protein sequence: CASSQGTRAYEQYF.